A selection of T cell receptor beta chains follows, all from one sample in a study of cytomegalovirus exposure and HLA in healthy donors. Data came from immunoSEQ multiplex PCR; TCRdb stores just in-frame clones and leaves some out. The sample has more than 130,000 clones, about 86% seen once. The specimen was PBMCs. These receptors all stem from a man aged 35 to 55 in good health and CMV-seropositive. CDR3s include the opening cysteine and the closing phenylalanine or tryptophan. D genes are given only for firm matches. The size of a clone is reported for some rows only, either as once, few or many, or as a class for expanded clones.

J: TRBJ2-2; size: .; D: TRBD1; length: 15; V: TRBV9; CDR3: CASSLVGQGTGELFF; DNA: TGTGCCAGCAGCCTCGTGGGACAGGGAACCGGGGAGCTGTTTTTT
J: TRBJ1-2; size: .; D: TRBD1; length: 16; V: TRBV6-1; CDR3: CASSERRTGGIYGYTF; DNA: TGTGCCAGCAGTGAAAGGCGGACAGGGGGAATCTATGGCTACACCTTC
J: TRBJ1-6; size: .; D: .; length: 12; V: TRBV7-9; CDR3: CASSINNSPLHF; DNA: TGTGCCAGCAGCATTAATAATTCACCCCTCCACTTT
J: TRBJ1-5; size: few; D: .; length: 14; V: TRBV2; CDR3: CASSEELNWQPQHF; DNA: TGTGCCAGCAGTGAAGAGCTCAATTGGCAGCCCCAGCATTTT
J: TRBJ2-7; size: few; D: TRBD2; length: 14; V: TRBV5-1; CDR3: CASSLLGGSNEQYF; DNA: TGCGCCAGCAGCTTGCTGGGGGGGAGCAACGAGCAGTACTTC
J: TRBJ2-7; size: .; D: .; length: 14; V: TRBV28; CDR3: CASSLAQISYEQYF; DNA: TGTGCCAGCAGTTTGGCACAGATCTCCTACGAGCAGTACTTC
J: TRBJ1-2; size: .; D: .; length: 14; V: TRBV6-5; CDR3: CASSYSRGTYGYTF; DNA: TGTGCCAGCAGTTACAGCCGGGGTACCTATGGCTACACCTTC
J: TRBJ2-7; size: few; D: .; length: 15; V: TRBV18; CDR3: CASSPTTGSPYEQYF; DNA: TGTGCCAGCTCACCAACAACAGGTAGCCCCTACGAGCAGTACTTC
J: TRBJ1-4; size: .; D: .; length: 13; V: TRBV5-1; CDR3: CASSLGNVEKLFF; DNA: TGCGCCAGCAGCTTGGGTAATGTTGAAAAACTGTTTTTT
J: TRBJ1-6; size: .; D: .; length: 16; V: TRBV15; CDR3: CATSRAVRDRGSPLHF; DNA: TGTGCCACCAGCAGAGCTGTAAGAGACAGAGGTTCACCCCTCCACTTT
J: TRBJ2-3; size: once; D: TRBD2; length: 15; V: TRBV6-6; CDR3: CASSYGLAGGDTQYF; DNA: TGTGCCAGCAGTTATGGACTAGCGGGAGGGGATACGCAGTATTTT
J: TRBJ1-2; size: .; D: .; length: 12; V: TRBV15; CDR3: CATSGANYGYTF; DNA: TGTGCCACCTCGGGAGCTAACTATGGCTACACCTTC
J: TRBJ1-6; size: .; D: .; length: 13; V: TRBV7-9; CDR3: CASGAEYNSPLHF; DNA: TGTGCCAGCGGGGCGGAGTATAATTCACCCCTCCACTTT
J: TRBJ2-1; size: .; D: .; length: 16; V: TRBV11-3; CDR3: CASSLVAGSSYNEQFF; DNA: TGTGCCAGCAGCTTAGTCGCGGGTAGCTCCTACAATGAGCAGTTCTTC
J: TRBJ2-7; size: .; D: TRBD1; length: 16; V: TRBV30; CDR3: CAWSAGPGQGRYEQYF; DNA: TGTGCCTGGAGCGCTGGACCGGGACAGGGAAGATACGAGCAGTACTTC
J: TRBJ1-2; size: .; D: .; length: 12; V: TRBV9; CDR3: CASTRDNYGYTF; DNA: TGTGCCAGCACCCGAGATAACTATGGCTACACCTTC
J: TRBJ1-5; size: .; D: TRBD1; length: 13; V: TRBV6-5; CDR3: CASGDRVWQPQHF; DNA: TGTGCCAGCGGGGACAGGGTCTGGCAGCCCCAGCATTTT
J: TRBJ2-7; size: .; D: .; length: 13; V: TRBV28; CDR3: CASSSGQTYEQYF; DNA: TGTGCCAGCAGTTCCGGACAGACCTACGAGCAGTACTTC